Below are 30 T cell receptor beta chains sequenced from a single sample in a study of shared clonotypes between healthy human individuals. The repertoire was sequenced with immunoSEQ multiplex PCR; TCRdb's copy has only in-frame clones and lacks some. Here the sample spans some 1 million clones, approximately 70% being singletons. Specimen: memory CD4+ T cells sorted from blood. Stated subset: CD45RA-negative fraction. The source of these receptors is a man in his late teens or twenties in good health.

The chain combines TRBV27 with TRBJ1-2, with D perhaps matching TRBD1 (5 bases). Looked up from germline, CDR1 is MNHEY and CDR2 is SMNVEV (reference sequence). V lost 0 bases, J lost 4 bases, and 9 bases lay in between. The CDR3 spans 14 residues. The CDR3 DNA reads TGTGCCAGCAGTTTATCGGGCGGGGGCTATGGCTACACCTTC. Its translation: CASSLSGGGYGYTF.

The J gene is TRBJ2-3, the V gene TRBV10-2, with D possibly matching TRBD2 (6 bases). Trimming stripped 2 bases from V and 1 base from J, with 10 bases between. The germline V gene has CDR1 WSHSY and CDR2 SAAADI. This CDR3 has 15 amino acids. The CDR3 loop reads CASSEPSAGTDTQYF. The CDR3 DNA reads TGCGCCAGCAGTGAGCCTAGCGCGGGCACAGATACGCAGTATTTT.

This clone was found a few times. V gene TRBV29-1 combines with J gene TRBJ2-6; D remains unclear. This CDR3 spans 15 amino acids. V was shortened by 4 bases and J by 4 bases, with 14 bases between the two germline ends. CDR1 and CDR2 from the germline V gene are SQVTM and ANQGSEA. CDR3 bases: TGCAGCGTTGCCGGCTCCCCGTTGGGGGCCAACGTCCTGACTTTC. Translated, it gives CSVAGSPLGANVLTF.

This chain links TRBV7-9 with TRBJ1-4; a weak D match, TRBD1 (5 bases). V was pared by 3 bases and J by 9 bases, with 14 bases between. CDR1 and CDR2 (germline): SEHNR, FQNEAQ (reference sequence). The CDR3 runs to 14 residues. CDR3 sequence reads: CASSLVAGAQKLFF. For the CDR3, the DNA is TGTGCCAGCAGCTTGGTCGCCGGGGCTCAAAAACTGTTTTTT.

The chain carries TRBV19 and TRBJ1-5; D is perhaps TRBD1 (5 bases). This CDR3 spans 14 amino acids. The V end lost 3 bases, the J end lost 4 bases, and 10 bases lay between the germline ends. Germline loops: CDR1 LNHDA, CDR2 SQIVND (reference sequence). CDR3 protein: CASSMGDDNQPQHF. CDR3 DNA: TGTGCCAGTAGTATGGGGGACGATAATCAGCCCCAGCATTTT.

The V gene is TRBV30, the J gene TRBJ1-6; possibly TRBD1 for D (5 bases). This CDR3 has 14 residues. V gave up 5 bases and J gave up 7 bases, with 15 bases separating them. Germline V CDR1 and CDR2: GTSNPN, SVGIG (reference sequence). The CDR3 DNA reads as TGTGCCTGGCTTGCCGACAGTGTAAATTCACCCCTCCACTTT. Its protein product is CAWLADSVNSPLHF.

The J gene is TRBJ1-2, the V gene TRBV30; 8 bases line up with TRBD1. Trimming at V came to 3 bases and at J to 3 bases, leaving 6 bases not matched to a gene. Per germline, CDR1 GTSNPN and CDR2 SVGIG (reference sequence). The CDR3 sequence is 14 residues long. CDR3 amino acids: CAWSAGGEYYGYTF. The CDR3 DNA reads as TGTGCCTGGAGCGCAGGGGGCGAGTACTATGGCTACACCTTC.

The chain employs TRBV30 and TRBJ2-5, with a possible D match to TRBD1 (6 bases). Trimming shortened V by 0 bases and J by 2 bases, and 13 bases separated the two germline ends. Per germline, CDR1 GTSNPN and CDR2 SVGIG (reference sequence). The CDR3 runs to 15 residues. In nucleotides, the CDR3 is TGTGCCTGGAGTGTTGGGGGACACCGACAAGAGACCCAGTACTTC. Its protein is CAWSVGGHRQETQYF.

The chain is built from TRBV5-6 and TRBJ1-5; TRBD1 agrees at 11 bases. J was trimmed by 1 base and V by 4 bases; bases with no gene match: 4. The CDR3 extends over 16 amino acids. Germline V gene sequence: CDR1 SGHDT, CDR2 YYEEEE. Here the CDR3 reads CASSPGTGGSNQPQHF. In DNA, the CDR3 is TGTGCCAGCAGCCCTGGGACAGGGGGAAGCAATCAGCCCCAGCATTTT.

The chain joins TRBV11-3 to TRBJ2-2; weak D call: TRBD1 (5 bases). V gave up 5 bases and J gave up 3 bases, with 10 bases separating them. The germline V gene has CDR1 SGHNT and CDR2 YENEEA. The CDR3 consists of 14 residues. Here the CDR3 reads CASSETAYTGELFF. The CDR3 nucleotides are TGTGCCAGCAGCGAGACAGCGTACACCGGGGAGCTGTTTTTT.

This chain connects TRBV5-4 to TRBJ1-1, with D unclear. CDR1 and CDR2 (germline): SGHNT, YYREEE (reference sequence). The length of the CDR3 is 15 residues. Trimming left V 3 bases short and J 0 bases short, with 12 bases between. The CDR3 DNA reads as TGTGCCAGCAGCTCTGATAGGCGGTTGAACACTGAAGCTTTCTTT. Its protein product is CASSSDRRLNTEAFF.

This clone appeared a few times. The chain couples TRBV25-1 to TRBJ2-1; the D is unclear. The CDR3 sequence is 15 residues long. CDR1 and CDR2 (germline): MGHDK, SYGVNS. V lost 6 bases and J lost 0, with 12 bases in between. CDR3 protein: CASRETYSSYNEQFF. CDR3 in DNA: TGTGCCAGCAGGGAAACGTATAGCTCCTACAATGAGCAGTTCTTC. The full variable domain, its missing parts supplied by reference TRBV25-1 and TRBJ2-1, is EADIYQTPRYLVIGTGKKITLECSQTMGHDKMYWYQQDPGMELHLIHYSYGVNSTEKGDLSSESTVSRIRTEHFPLTLESARPSHTSQYLCASRETYSSYNEQFFGPGTRLTVL.

The gene calls are TRBV5-1 and TRBJ2-5; D gene ambiguous. Trimming took 0 bases from V and 3 from J, leaving 9 bases between them. The CDR3 consists of 14 residues. Germline V gene sequence: CDR1 SGHRS, CDR2 YFSETQ. The CDR3 is CASSLAAAEETQYF. CDR3 nucleotides: TGCGCCAGCAGCTTGGCGGCAGCTGAAGAGACCCAGTACTTC. The variable domain in full, with the rest retrieved from reference TRBV5-1 and TRBJ2-5, is KAGVTQTPRYLIKTRGQQVTLSCSPISGHRSVSWYQQTPGQGLQFLFEYFSETQRNKGNFPGRFSGRQFSNSRSEMNVSTLELGDSALYLCASSLAAAEETQYFGPGTRLLVL.

For this clone: A far larger clone is a single base away, which makes a read error likely. Additional DNA sequences in this sample encode the identical CDR3. V and J are TRBV7-9 and TRBJ2-7; no reliable D call. The V and J ends lost 5 bases and 6 bases respectively, with 11 bases between them. Germline CDR1 and CDR2: SEHNR and FQNEAQ (reference sequence). The CDR3 runs 12 residues. For the CDR3, the DNA is TGTGCCAGCAGCCCCACCTACACCGAGCAGTACTTC. Translation: CASSPTYTEQYF.

Concerning this clone itself: The same CDR3 can be traced to other DNA sequences in this sample. V gene TRBV18 combines with J gene TRBJ2-3; weak D call: TRBD2 (5 bases). CDR1 and CDR2 (germline): KGHSH, LQKENI. This CDR3 is built from 12 residues. V was cut by 6 bases and J by 5 bases, with 9 bases left in between. The CDR3, as DNA: TGTGCCAGCTCCCCCAGCGGAGATACGCAGTATTTT. Protein product: CASSPSGDTQYF. The entire variable domain, with the rest obtained from reference TRBV18 and TRBJ2-3, is as follows: NAGVMQNPRHLVRRRGQEARLRCSPMKGHSHVYWYRQLPEEGLKFMVYLQKENIIDESGMPKERFSAEFPKEGPSILRIQQVVRGDSAAYFCASSPSGDTQYFGPGTRLTVL.

The chain couples TRBV27 to TRBJ2-6, with D unresolved. Trimming left V 5 bases short and J 0 bases short, with 14 bases between. This CDR3 has 17 residues. Germline CDR1 MNHEY, CDR2 SMNVEV (reference sequence). CDR3 bases: TGTGCCAGCAGTCCGTATCTAACATCCTCTGGGGCCAACGTCCTGACTTTC. Translated, it gives CASSPYLTSSGANVLTF.

Notes on this clone: The same CDR3 can be traced to other DNA sequences in this sample. The rearrangement joins TRBV7-9 to TRBJ2-3, with a possible D match to TRBD1 (5 bases). The CDR3 sequence is 13 residues long. The V end lost 4 bases, the J end lost 3 bases, and 8 bases lay between the germline ends. Germline values: CDR1 SEHNR, CDR2 FQNEAQ (reference sequence). In DNA, the CDR3 is TGTGCCAGCAGCTCATCAGGGACAGATACGCAGTATTTT. This translates into CASSSSGTDTQYF.

The chain joins TRBV19 to TRBJ2-1, with TRBD2 identical over 12 bases. Germline V gene sequence: CDR1 LNHDA, CDR2 SQIVND (reference sequence). This CDR3 contains 14 residues. With 9 bases clipped from V and 15 bases from J, the junction kept 15 bases outside the gene matches. The CDR3 DNA reads as TGTGCCAGCAGGGGGACTAGCGGGCCAGTTAATAGGTTCTTC. The encoded protein is CASRGTSGPVNRFF.

The rearrangement uses TRBV5-4 and TRBJ2-5, with 8 nucleotides matching TRBD2. The V and J ends lost 5 bases and 1 base, in that order; junction bases with no gene match: 10. Per the germline V gene, CDR1 is SGHNT and CDR2 is YYREEE (reference sequence). The CDR3 sequence is 16 residues long. The CDR3 protein is CASRQQAGAAQETQYF. The CDR3 DNA is TGTGCCAGCAGGCAACAAGCGGGAGCAGCCCAAGAGACCCAGTACTTC.

The chain recombines TRBV10-2 with TRBJ1-2; D is unclear. Germline loops: CDR1 WSHSY, CDR2 SAAADI. Trimming left V 3 bases short and J 1 base short, with 6 bases between. The CDR3 runs to 13 residues. This CDR3 reads CASSDGINYGYTF. CDR3 DNA: TGCGCCAGCAGTGACGGCATTAACTATGGCTACACCTTC.

The rearrangement joins TRBV4-1 to TRBJ1-2; 8 bases fit TRBD1. Trimming cost V 0 bases and J 8 bases; bases outside gene matches: 5. CDR3 length: 14 amino acids. Per germline, CDR1 MGHRA and CDR2 YSYEKL. The CDR3 bases are TGCGCCAGCAGCCAAGATCTACAGGGGGTCGGCTACACCTTC. As protein: CASSQDLQGVGYTF.

The J gene is TRBJ1-2, the V gene TRBV19, with a tentative D call TRBD1 (6 bases). V gave up 9 bases and J gave up 4 bases, with 24 bases separating them. This CDR3 has 16 residues. Germline V gene lookup returns CDR1 LNHDA and CDR2 SQIVND (reference sequence). The CDR3 bases are TGTGCCAGGAGTCCCCCGGTGGCAGGGGCTATCTATGGCTACACCTTC. Amino acids: CARSPPVAGAIYGYTF. Drawing the rest from reference TRBV19 and TRBJ1-2, the complete variable domain is DGGITQSPKYLFRKEGQNVTLSCEQNLNHDAMYWYRQDPGQGLRLIYYSQIVNDFQKGDIAEGYSVSREKKESFPLTVTSAQKNPTAFYLCARSPPVAGAIYGYTFGSGTRLTVV.

This rearrangement joins TRBV30 to TRBJ2-7; 10 bases align to TRBD2. Germline lookup yields CDR1 GTSNPN and CDR2 SVGIG (reference sequence). The J segment lost 1 base and the V segment lost 3 bases, leaving 3 bases of the junction unmatched. The CDR3 consists of 14 residues. The CDR3 nucleotides are TGTGCCTGGAGGGGGACTAGCGCATCCTACGAGCAGTACTTC. Translation gives CAWRGTSASYEQYF.

The chain couples TRBV5-5 to TRBJ2-1, with D possibly being TRBD1 or TRBD2 (5 bases each). Germline lookup yields CDR1 SGHKS and CDR2 YYEKEE (reference sequence). Trimming removed 2 bases at V and 5 bases at J, with 20 bases between. The CDR3 has 17 amino acids. This CDR3 is CASSFLFGEGPNNEQFF. The CDR3 DNA is TGTGCCAGCAGCTTCCTGTTCGGAGAGGGGCCCAACAATGAGCAGTTCTTC.

The chain uses TRBV5-1 and TRBJ2-1; TRBD2 might be the D (6 bases). V was pared by 4 bases and J by 9 bases, with 17 bases between. The germline CDR1 and CDR2 sequences are SGHRS and YFSETQ. The CDR3 runs to 14 residues. CDR3: CASSTQTVGGEQFF. CDR3 bases: TGCGCCAGCAGCACCCAGACTGTCGGGGGTGAGCAGTTCTTC.

This chain uses TRBV10-1 with TRBJ1-3; no clear D gene. Germline V CDR1 and CDR2: WNHNN, SYGVQD (reference sequence). The CDR3 consists of 14 residues. The V gene lost 2 bases and the J gene lost 2 bases, with 7 bases spanning the gap. CDR3 DNA: TGCGCCAGCAGTGAGGACCAGGCTGGAAACACCATATATTTT. The encoded protein is CASSEDQAGNTIYF.

In this sample, this clone turned up once. This chain links TRBV29-1 with TRBJ1-2; the D gene is possibly TRBD1 (5 bases). There are 13 residues in the CDR3. CDR1 and CDR2 (germline): SQVTM, ANQGSEA. Trimming removed 4 bases from V and 5 bases from J, with 14 bases in between. CDR3 in DNA: TGCAGCGTTGGGGAGGGACTAAATTATGGCTACACCTTC. Encoded protein: CSVGEGLNYGYTF.

The gene calls are TRBV10-3 and TRBJ2-7; 12 nucleotides match TRBD2. V dropped 10 bases and J dropped 3; count of bases not matched to a gene: 4. The length of the CDR3 is 13 residues. The germline V gene encodes CDR1 ENHRY and CDR2 SYGVKD. CDR3 amino acids: CATQTSGGYEQYF. DNA for the CDR3: TGTGCCACCCAGACTAGCGGGGGCTACGAGCAGTACTTC.

This clone was seen ten or more times. The rearrangement uses TRBV10-3 and TRBJ1-1; D may be TRBD1 (6 bases). Germline V gene lookup returns CDR1 ENHRY and CDR2 SYGVKD. The CDR3 is made up of 14 amino acids. Trimming left V 2 bases short and J 1 base short, with 8 bases between. The CDR3 here is CAISEGQQNTEAFF. The CDR3 DNA follows: TGTGCCATCAGTGAGGGACAGCAGAACACTGAAGCTTTCTTT.

This chain uses TRBV7-2 with TRBJ2-7; 7 bases are shared with TRBD2. There are 14 residues in the CDR3. Germline loops: CDR1 SGHTA, CDR2 FQGNSA. J was trimmed by 6 bases and V by 4 bases; bases with no gene match: 9. CDR3 coding DNA: TGTGCCAGCAGCTCACTAGCGCTGCGATTCGAGCAGTACTTC. Encoded protein: CASSSLALRFEQYF.